The clone carrying this TCR beta chain was observed a handful of times. This entry is derived from a study of T cell repertoires in cytomegalovirus infection. Germline CDR1 and CDR2: MDHEN and SYDVKM. The CDR3 loop spans 14 amino acids. The ends were cut back, 7 bases at V and 5 bases at J, with 17 bases in the middle. MiXCR, applied by TCRdb to the reads, yields one record per CDR3 protein. Of under 850,000 distinct CDR3 sequences in the sample, 35% to 45% were seen once. Source material: PBMCs. The J gene is TRBJ2-5, the V gene TRBV28, with D perhaps TRBD1 (6 bases). The source of this sequence is a human donor in good health (CMV status not recorded). Some clones in this sample may be carry-over from other donors' samples. The CDR3 bases are TGTGCCAGCACCAGCCCGATCGACAGGGAGACCCAGTACTTC. It translates to CASTSPIDRETQYF.